This T cell receptor beta chain is from a study of blood T cell repertoires in COVID-19. The wider study: Samples came from the United States, Italy and Spain, spanning acute and convalescent COVID-19. T cells, B-cell-depleted T cells, or PBMCs supplied cDNA or gDNA.

V dropped 3 bases and J dropped 6 bases, with 18 bases sitting between them. CDR1 is LGHDT, CDR2 YNNKEL, per germline (reference sequence). The CDR3 is 15 residues long. Source study methods: Amplification of reference gene primers was used by the study to estimate nucleated cell counts. TCRdb's copy holds only in-frame clones and misses some; the assay was immunoSEQ multiplex PCR. Clone size and V and J calls were adopted from that table, with D and trimming inferred from the DNA. The data contain roughly 190,000 clones, about 87% of them singletons. The chain carries TRBV3-1 (or the pseudogene TRBV3-2) and TRBJ2-7; D unresolved. This clonotype was obtained from a man younger than 35 with active or convalescent COVID-19. Sequencing was done on a sample of peripheral blood. The CDR3 nucleotides read TGTGCCAGCAGCCAGGCTTCCGGGTCCGAAGCCGAGCAGTACTTC. Translated: CASSQASGSEAEQYF.